This paragraph covers one TCR beta chain sequence. This clone showed up just once. Its specific antigen is unknown. No qualities accompany the bases; no much larger clone lies one base away. The CDR3 starts with the cysteine, ends with the phenylalanine, and has 14 residues. Just CDR3 DNA is preserved here, 42 bases in frame from base 1. CDR1 is given as PRHDT and CDR2 as FYEKMQ, both from the germline V gene (reference sequence). Trimming takes 2 bases from V and 2 bases from J, and the germline ends sit 10 bases apart. This sample was taken from a study of technical replicates of blood from several donors (dated by TCRdb to the late 2010s). The library was built by means of the immunoSEQ multiplex PCR assay. TCRdb provides this immuneACCESS table in a form limited to in-frame rearrangements. Some clones are lacking; in checked studies, under half of them reflect an unresolved V gene, and why the rest are absent is not known. The sample contains more than 65,000 clones, roughly 92% of them found a single time. The ten largest clones represent about 0.37% of the sample.

This clonotype originated in a human donor in good health. This chain joins TRBV13 to TRBJ2-7, and possibly TRBD2, on 5 matching bases. Sequencing used T cells isolated from PBMCs. This receptor has the CDR3 CASSLSSAPYEQYF. At the DNA level, the sequence is TGTGCCAGCAGCTTAAGTAGCGCCCCCTACGAGCAGTACTTC.